The 7 T cell receptor beta chains reported below all come from one sample, sequenced in a study of T-cell memory formation after mild COVID-19. In TCRdb, the 5' RACE reads were re-called with MiXCR into one record per CDR3 protein. The sample shows some 150,000 distinct CDR3 sequences, about 6% of them seen only once. The sample was PBMCs or a T cell subset sorted from them (not recorded which). These receptor sequences come from an adult woman who had mild COVID-19 (a few samples of this study predate the infection). Cell type and time point are not known.

In its sample, this clonotype was seen many times. This chain connects TRBV12-3 or TRBV12-4 to TRBJ2-1, with TRBD2 matching over 9 bases. V shed 7 bases and J 4 bases; nucleotides not matched to a gene: 11. The CDR3 sequence is 16 residues long. The CDR3 bases are TGTGCCAGCATAAAAGGGGCGGGAGGGACTTACAATGAGCAGTTCTTC. Amino acid sequence: CASIKGAGGTYNEQFF.

The chain recombines TRBV7-2 with TRBJ2-3, with no clear D. Trimming took off 5 bases at V and 8 bases at J, with 8 bases between the two ends. The germline CDR1 and CDR2 sequences are SGHTA and FQGNSA. This CDR3 contains 11 residues. The CDR3 here is CASSNVGTQYF. CDR3 DNA: TGTGCCAGCAGCAATGTGGGTACGCAGTATTTT.

At least ten counts were recorded for this clonotype. DNA of the CDR3: TGTGCCACCAGCAGAGACGTTAACTACGAGCAGTACTTC. Translation gives CATSRDVNYEQYF. This chain connects TRBV15 to TRBJ2-7; no clear D. Trimming took 0 bases from V and 3 from J, leaving 6 bases between them. The length of the CDR3 is 13 residues. Germline lookup yields CDR1 LNHNV and CDR2 YYDKDF (reference sequence).

This clonotype showed up just a few times. This rearrangement joins TRBV6-6 to TRBJ2-7, with 9 bases matching TRBD2. The CDR3 runs to 14 residues. Trimming took 6 bases from V and 3 from J; bases not matched to a gene: 6. Germline CDR1 MNHNY, CDR2 SVGAGI (reference sequence). The CDR3 sequence: CASSPTSGFYEQYF. CDR3 coding DNA: TGTGCCAGCAGCCCGACTAGCGGTTTCTACGAGCAGTACTTC.

This clonotype has just a few counts. The rearrangement uses TRBV27 and TRBJ1-2, with TRBD1 identical over 9 bases. The germline V gene encodes CDR1 MNHEY and CDR2 SMNVEV (reference sequence). V was clipped by 0 bases and J by 5 bases; unmatched bases: 7. This CDR3 is built from 16 residues. CDR3 loop: CASSLSGDREGYGYTF. The DNA for the CDR3 is TGTGCCAGCAGTTTATCCGGGGACAGGGAGGGGTATGGCTACACCTTC.

This clonotype turned up a few times. V is TRBV12-3 or TRBV12-4 and J is TRBJ1-1, with D hard to call. V was trimmed by 7 bases and J by 5 bases, leaving 14 bases between them. The CDR3 consists of 13 residues. The CDR3 DNA sequence: TGTGCCAGCACCAAAAAGCTTGTAACTGAAGCTTTCTTT. The encoded protein is CASTKKLVTEAFF.

The sample holds many counts of this clonotype. The genes are TRBV12-3 or TRBV12-4 and TRBJ2-7; D is possibly TRBD2 (5 bases). V lost 2 bases, J lost 1 base, and 6 bases lay in between. The CDR3 sequence is 13 residues long. The CDR3 DNA sequence: TGTGCCAGCAGTTTACTAGCTTCCTACGAGCAGTACTTC. It translates to CASSLLASYEQYF.